Listed here is a single TCR beta chain. The antigen is undetermined. The data originate from a study of CD8+CD57+ T cells in acquired aplastic anemia. Study-wide context: DNA from sorted CD4+ and CD8+ cells averaged roughly 3.4 ug. Study outcomes and limitations: The study found no significant CD8+ Simpson's diversity difference between patients and controls. Overlap between patients and controls comprised 25 to 30 CD8+ CDR3 sequences.

Profiles of TCR beta VDJ and CDR3 were generated from a genomic DNA template. MiXCR, applied by TCRdb to the reads, yields one record per CDR3 protein. The table shows about 270,000 distinct CDR3 sequences, with approximately 57% occurring only once. The germline CDR1 and CDR2 sequences are DFQATT and SNEGSKA (reference sequence). The length of the CDR3 is 12 residues. The V gene lost 6 bases and the J gene lost 5 bases, with 13 bases spanning the gap. This TCR derives from a human donor with severe aplastic anemia or a healthy control (not recorded which). The sequenced sample was sorted CD4+, CD8+, or CD8+CD57+ T cells (not recorded which) from PBMCs. V usage is TRBV20-1 and J usage is TRBJ1-1, with D possibly being TRBD1 (6 bases). This CDR3 is CSAQVQGTEAFF. Here the CDR3 DNA reads TGCAGTGCGCAGGTACAGGGAACTGAAGCTTTCTTT.